A selection of T cell receptor beta chains follows, all from one sample in a study of T cells in Graves' hyperthyroidism and ophthalmopathy. A single record per CDR3 protein comes from TCRdb applying MiXCR to the multiplex PCR reads. The profile shows over 700,000 distinct CDR3 sequences, around a sixth of them singletons. Source material: blood. These TCRs come from a woman in her fifties or sixties with Graves' hyperthyroidism that later progressed to Graves' ophthalmopathy. Both conserved end residues are part of each CDR3. Each record gives: D gene, CDR3 length, clone size, J gene, V gene, CDR3 DNA, CDR3 protein. The D gene is left open where the match is weak. Expanded clones get a size class; other rows say once, few or many, or leave the size out.

D gene: -
CDR3 length: 14
clone size: once
J gene: TRBJ2-5
V gene: TRBV19
CDR3 DNA: TGTGCCAGTAGATCCCGCGCTGGACGAGAGACCCAGTACTTC
CDR3 protein: CASRSRAGRETQYF

D gene: -
CDR3 length: 16
clone size: many
J gene: TRBJ2-5
V gene: TRBV20-1
CDR3 DNA: TGCAGTGCTAGTCCCCAACAGCTGGGAACCGGGGAGACCCAGTACTTC
CDR3 protein: CSASPQQLGTGETQYF

D gene: -
CDR3 length: 13
clone size: -
J gene: TRBJ1-1
V gene: TRBV20-1
CDR3 DNA: TGCAGTGCCGGACGACGGGTGAACACTGAAGCTTTCTTT
CDR3 protein: CSAGRRVNTEAFF

D gene: TRBD2
CDR3 length: 16
clone size: -
J gene: TRBJ2-3
V gene: TRBV3-1
CDR3 DNA: TGTGCCAGCAGCCAACTTATAGCGGGGGGGCCAGATACGCAGTATTTT
CDR3 protein: CASSQLIAGGPDTQYF

D gene: -
CDR3 length: 14
clone size: -
J gene: TRBJ2-2
V gene: TRBV3-1
CDR3 DNA: TGTGCCAGCAGCCAATTACCGGGGACCGGGGAGCTGTTTTTT
CDR3 protein: CASSQLPGTGELFF

D gene: -
CDR3 length: 15
clone size: many
J gene: TRBJ1-2
V gene: TRBV12-3/TRBV12-4
CDR3 DNA: TGTGCCAGCAGTTTATCAGGGAGTAGAAGCTATGGCTACACCTTC
CDR3 protein: CASSLSGSRSYGYTF

D gene: TRBD2
CDR3 length: 15
clone size: -
J gene: TRBJ2-1
V gene: TRBV5-5
CDR3 DNA: TGTGCCAGCAGCGCAGCGGGGGGCTCCTACAATGAGCAGTTCTTC
CDR3 protein: CASSAAGGSYNEQFF

D gene: -
CDR3 length: 13
clone size: many
J gene: TRBJ1-2
V gene: TRBV12-3/TRBV12-4
CDR3 DNA: TGTGCCAGCAGTCAACGACAGTATACTGGCTACACCTTC
CDR3 protein: CASSQRQYTGYTF

D gene: -
CDR3 length: 12
clone size: many
J gene: TRBJ2-1
V gene: TRBV20-1
CDR3 DNA: TGCAGTGCAACGGGACTCCCTAATGAGCAGTTCTTC
CDR3 protein: CSATGLPNEQFF

D gene: -
CDR3 length: 12
clone size: few
J gene: TRBJ1-5
V gene: TRBV30
CDR3 DNA: TGTGCCTGCCGGACCACCAATCAGCCCCAGCATTTT
CDR3 protein: CACRTTNQPQHF

D gene: TRBD1
CDR3 length: 16
clone size: few
J gene: TRBJ2-3
V gene: TRBV18
CDR3 DNA: TGTGCCAGCTCACCAAGCCGGGACAGGTTCACAGATACGCAGTATTTT
CDR3 protein: CASSPSRDRFTDTQYF

D gene: -
CDR3 length: 14
clone size: -
J gene: TRBJ1-2
V gene: TRBV5-1
CDR3 DNA: TGCGCCAGCGGAACCGGGACCTTAGGACGTGGCTACACCTTC
CDR3 protein: CASGTGTLGRGYTF

D gene: TRBD2
CDR3 length: 15
clone size: -
J gene: TRBJ2-3
V gene: TRBV6-1
CDR3 DNA: TGTGCCAGCAGTTTAAGGCAGGGAGGGGCAGATACGCAGTATTTT
CDR3 protein: CASSLRQGGADTQYF

D gene: -
CDR3 length: 13
clone size: many
J gene: TRBJ1-1
V gene: TRBV6-6
CDR3 DNA: TGTGCCAGCAGTTACTCGACGGACATTGTAGCTTTCTTT
CDR3 protein: CASSYSTDIVAFF

D gene: -
CDR3 length: 14
clone size: -
J gene: TRBJ1-5
V gene: TRBV27
CDR3 DNA: TGTGCCAGCGGGTCGGGACTCGGCAATCAGCCCCAGCATTTT
CDR3 protein: CASGSGLGNQPQHF

D gene: TRBD1
CDR3 length: 16
clone size: few
J gene: TRBJ1-2
V gene: TRBV20-1
CDR3 DNA: TGCAGTGCTAGAAATTACCGGGACAGGGCTAACTATGGCTACACCTTC
CDR3 protein: CSARNYRDRANYGYTF

D gene: TRBD1
CDR3 length: 15
clone size: many
J gene: TRBJ2-7
V gene: TRBV27
CDR3 DNA: TGTGCCAGCAGAGACCGCGACAGGGCAACCTACGAGCAGTACTTC
CDR3 protein: CASRDRDRATYEQYF

D gene: TRBD2
CDR3 length: 15
clone size: few
J gene: TRBJ2-7
V gene: TRBV7-9
CDR3 DNA: TGTGCCAGCAGCTTAGGGGGGGGGACTTTCTACGAGCAGTACTTC
CDR3 protein: CASSLGGGTFYEQYF

D gene: TRBD2
CDR3 length: 15
clone size: many
J gene: TRBJ2-1
V gene: TRBV7-6
CDR3 DNA: TGTGCCAGCAGCTTGACTAGCGGGGGGGCGGTTGAGCAGTTCTTC
CDR3 protein: CASSLTSGGAVEQFF

D gene: TRBD1
CDR3 length: 14
clone size: few
J gene: TRBJ2-5
V gene: TRBV19
CDR3 DNA: TGTGCCAGTAGTCAACCACAGGGGGGAGAGACCCAGTACTTC
CDR3 protein: CASSQPQGGETQYF

D gene: -
CDR3 length: 15
clone size: few
J gene: TRBJ1-3
V gene: TRBV4-1
CDR3 DNA: TGCGCCAGCAGCCAACGTTGGACCTCTGGAAACACCATATATTTT
CDR3 protein: CASSQRWTSGNTIYF

D gene: -
CDR3 length: 15
clone size: many
J gene: TRBJ2-5
V gene: TRBV6-1
CDR3 DNA: TGTGCCAGCAGTTTGGTCGGGGCGCGCCCAGAGACCCAGTACTTC
CDR3 protein: CASSLVGARPETQYF

D gene: -
CDR3 length: 14
clone size: many
J gene: TRBJ1-5
V gene: TRBV11-2
CDR3 DNA: TGTGCCAGCAGTCTTGTTGGGGGAAATCAGCCCCAGCATTTT
CDR3 protein: CASSLVGGNQPQHF

D gene: -
CDR3 length: 15
clone size: many
J gene: TRBJ2-5
V gene: TRBV6-1
CDR3 DNA: TGTGCCAGCAGTTACGGGGCGGGGGCCCAAGAGACCCAGTACTTC
CDR3 protein: CASSYGAGAQETQYF

D gene: -
CDR3 length: 15
clone size: -
J gene: TRBJ2-3
V gene: TRBV3-1
CDR3 DNA: TGTGCCAGCAGCCAAGCCGCGGGGCCCACAGATACGCAGTATTTT
CDR3 protein: CASSQAAGPTDTQYF

D gene: -
CDR3 length: 13
clone size: -
J gene: TRBJ1-1
V gene: TRBV5-1
CDR3 DNA: TGCGCCAGCAGCGGGGACAAGAACACTGAAGCTTTCTTT
CDR3 protein: CASSGDKNTEAFF

D gene: -
CDR3 length: 15
clone size: few
J gene: TRBJ2-4
V gene: TRBV6-2/TRBV6-3
CDR3 DNA: TGTGCCAGCAGCAAAACACAGCTAGCCAAAAACATTCAGTACTTC
CDR3 protein: CASSKTQLAKNIQYF

D gene: -
CDR3 length: 15
clone size: few
J gene: TRBJ2-5
V gene: TRBV20-1
CDR3 DNA: TGCAGTGCTAGAGATGGGACTGGGGCACAAGAGACCCAGTACTTC
CDR3 protein: CSARDGTGAQETQYF

D gene: TRBD1
CDR3 length: 17
clone size: few
J gene: TRBJ2-6
V gene: TRBV30
CDR3 DNA: TGTGCCTGGACTTGGACAGGGCGAACCTCTGGGGCCAACGTCCTGACTTTC
CDR3 protein: CAWTWTGRTSGANVLTF

D gene: -
CDR3 length: 11
clone size: few
J gene: TRBJ2-1
V gene: TRBV24-1
CDR3 DNA: TGTGCCACCGGTGACTACAATGAGCAGTTCTTC
CDR3 protein: CATGDYNEQFF

D gene: -
CDR3 length: 16
clone size: -
J gene: TRBJ1-5
V gene: TRBV10-3
CDR3 DNA: TGTGCCATCAGTGAAGTTGAGACAGTCGACAATCAGCCCCAGCATTTT
CDR3 protein: CAISEVETVDNQPQHF

D gene: TRBD2
CDR3 length: 15
clone size: -
J gene: TRBJ2-5
V gene: TRBV19
CDR3 DNA: TGTGCCAGTAGTAATAGCGGGGGGGCCTCAGAGACCCAGTACTTC
CDR3 protein: CASSNSGGASETQYF

D gene: -
CDR3 length: 13
clone size: few
J gene: TRBJ1-5
V gene: TRBV19
CDR3 DNA: TGTGCCAGTAGTATCGCAGCTTATCAGCCCCAGCATTTT
CDR3 protein: CASSIAAYQPQHF

D gene: -
CDR3 length: 12
clone size: few
J gene: TRBJ2-2
V gene: TRBV6-2/TRBV6-3
CDR3 DNA: TGTGCCAGCACAAAGCGGGCCGGGGAGCTGTTTTTT
CDR3 protein: CASTKRAGELFF

D gene: -
CDR3 length: 15
clone size: -
J gene: TRBJ2-3
V gene: TRBV30
CDR3 DNA: TGTGCCTGGACCTCCGGGACACTGGGGACCGATACGCAGTATTTT
CDR3 protein: CAWTSGTLGTDTQYF

D gene: TRBD2
CDR3 length: 18
clone size: few
J gene: TRBJ2-6
V gene: TRBV5-4
CDR3 DNA: TGTGCCAGCAGCTTGGGAGGACTAGCGAGGGCTGGGGCCAACGTCCTGACTTTC
CDR3 protein: CASSLGGLARAGANVLTF

D gene: -
CDR3 length: 14
clone size: many
J gene: TRBJ1-2
V gene: TRBV20-1
CDR3 DNA: TGCAGTGCTAGAGACCTCCGGGCTTTTTATGGCTACACCTTC
CDR3 protein: CSARDLRAFYGYTF

D gene: -
CDR3 length: 13
clone size: many
J gene: TRBJ1-6
V gene: TRBV12-3/TRBV12-4
CDR3 DNA: TGTGCCAGCAGTTTGGGGGTGAATTCACCCCTCCACTTT
CDR3 protein: CASSLGVNSPLHF

D gene: -
CDR3 length: 17
clone size: many
J gene: TRBJ1-6
V gene: TRBV12-3/TRBV12-4
CDR3 DNA: TGTGCCAGCACCAAAAGGGGGGTTAGCTCCTATAATTCACCCCTCCACTTT
CDR3 protein: CASTKRGVSSYNSPLHF

D gene: -
CDR3 length: 14
clone size: many
J gene: TRBJ1-5
V gene: TRBV11-2
CDR3 DNA: TGTGCCAGCAGCTTAGACAGGACCGATCAGCCCCAGCATTTT
CDR3 protein: CASSLDRTDQPQHF

D gene: TRBD1
CDR3 length: 15
clone size: few
J gene: TRBJ2-1
V gene: TRBV3-1
CDR3 DNA: TGTGCCAGCAGCCAAGAGGGGACAGTCTACAATGAGCAGTTCTTC
CDR3 protein: CASSQEGTVYNEQFF

D gene: -
CDR3 length: 15
clone size: many
J gene: TRBJ2-3
V gene: TRBV7-9
CDR3 DNA: TGTGCCAGGGGACCCGAGGAAGGGGGCACAGATACGCAGTATTTT
CDR3 protein: CARGPEEGGTDTQYF

D gene: -
CDR3 length: 12
clone size: few
J gene: TRBJ1-6
V gene: TRBV7-9
CDR3 DNA: TGTGCCGAGGGCAGGGATAATTCACCCCTCCACTTT
CDR3 protein: CAEGRDNSPLHF

D gene: -
CDR3 length: 17
clone size: few
J gene: TRBJ2-5
V gene: TRBV5-1
CDR3 DNA: TGCGCCAGCAGCTTGGGCCGGGGAGGAAGGGAACAAGAGACCCAGTACTTC
CDR3 protein: CASSLGRGGREQETQYF

D gene: TRBD1
CDR3 length: 15
clone size: many
J gene: TRBJ2-7
V gene: TRBV7-3
CDR3 DNA: TGTGCCAGCAGCTTAAGACAGGGGAGACCCTACGAGCAGTACTTC
CDR3 protein: CASSLRQGRPYEQYF

D gene: -
CDR3 length: 13
clone size: few
J gene: TRBJ1-5
V gene: TRBV5-6
CDR3 DNA: TGTGCCAGCAGCTTGACGGCACAGCAGCCCCAGCATTTT
CDR3 protein: CASSLTAQQPQHF

D gene: -
CDR3 length: 16
clone size: -
J gene: TRBJ2-5
V gene: TRBV27
CDR3 DNA: TGTGCCAGCAGTTTATTCAGGGAGAGAGTAGGAGAGACCCAGTACTTC
CDR3 protein: CASSLFRERVGETQYF

D gene: -
CDR3 length: 16
clone size: -
J gene: TRBJ1-1
V gene: TRBV19
CDR3 DNA: TGTGCCAGTAGTCCCCAAGGTGAGAAAGCGAGAGCTGAAGCTTTCTTT
CDR3 protein: CASSPQGEKARAEAFF

D gene: TRBD1
CDR3 length: 14
clone size: -
J gene: TRBJ1-5
V gene: TRBV11-1
CDR3 DNA: TGTGCCAGCAGCTTCGGAGGGGGCGCGCAGCCCCAGCATTTT
CDR3 protein: CASSFGGGAQPQHF

D gene: -
CDR3 length: 14
clone size: few
J gene: TRBJ2-1
V gene: TRBV7-2
CDR3 DNA: TGTGCCAGCAGCACCGGGACACGAAGAAATGAGCAGTTCTTC
CDR3 protein: CASSTGTRRNEQFF

D gene: -
CDR3 length: 14
clone size: -
J gene: TRBJ2-5
V gene: TRBV27
CDR3 DNA: TGTGCCAGCAGTTCCGACCTTGGGTTGGAGACCCAGTACTTC
CDR3 protein: CASSSDLGLETQYF

D gene: TRBD1
CDR3 length: 15
clone size: many
J gene: TRBJ2-7
V gene: TRBV20-1
CDR3 DNA: TGCAGTGCCCCTCCAGGGACAGGGAATAGGGACGAGCAGTACTTC
CDR3 protein: CSAPPGTGNRDEQYF

D gene: -
CDR3 length: 15
clone size: many
J gene: TRBJ2-7
V gene: TRBV27
CDR3 DNA: TGTGCCAGCAGTTTAATCTTTGAGGCAGCAAATGAGCAGTACTTC
CDR3 protein: CASSLIFEAANEQYF